A single sample is the source of the 27 T cell receptor beta chains below, sequenced in a study of T-cell reconstitution after alpha-beta-depleted transplantation in children (dated by TCRdb to the mid-2010s). Read against the paper, the sample's treatment or condition label means: allogeneic hematopoietic cell transplantation with graft depleted of TCRalphabeta T cells and CD19 B cells. Libraries were constructed by PCR. Data came from an Illumina HiSeq 2500. To normalize quantification of the TCRbeta repertoire, the TCR libraries were built with molecular barcoding that relied on unique molecular identifiers. Using fastp trimming at Q25 and MiXCR clonotype assembly, TCRdb reanalyzed the public sequencing data and kept in-frame beta chains. Every entry covers one CDR3 protein and lists the most common genes and DNA from its rows. The sample table holds a few hundred thousand distinct CDR3 sequences, of which roughly 13% were seen once. Around 2.2% of the sample belongs to the ten largest clones.

This specimen was PBMCs, mostly from graft donor cells, taken 360 days after TCRalphabeta/CD19-depleted stem cell transplant. These receptors were obtained from a male patient younger than 18 who had a stem cell transplant for acute myeloid leukemia, so the T cells may come from the graft donor.

The sample holds many counts of this clonotype. The chain combines TRBV12-3 or TRBV12-4 with TRBJ2-5; TRBD2 matches 9 bases. The V and J ends lost 5 bases and 3 bases, in that order; junction bases with no gene match: 7. This CDR3 has 15 amino acids. The CDR3, as DNA: TGTGCCAGCAGTGGGGGGGCTAGCGGGGAAGAGACCCAGTACTTC. This gives the protein CASSGGASGEETQYF.

This clonotype turned up a few times. This chain connects TRBV7-2 to TRBJ2-5; no firm D call. V dropped 3 bases and J dropped 8 bases, with 16 bases sitting between them. This CDR3 region has 14 residues. Germline V lookup: CDR1 SGHTA, CDR2 FQGNSA. The CDR3 DNA is TGTGCCAGCAGCTTCACCGGACCTAGAGATACCCAGTACTTC. It encodes CASSFTGPRDTQYF.

In this sample, this clonotype turned up a few times. V is TRBV7-2 and J is TRBJ2-3; TRBD2 matches 10 bases. Germline V lookup: CDR1 SGHTA, CDR2 FQGNSA. V shed 6 bases and J 5 bases; nucleotides not matched to a gene: 8. The length of the CDR3 is 15 residues. The CDR3 reads CASSFTSGNVDTQYF. The CDR3 DNA reads TGTGCCAGCAGTTTCACTAGCGGGAATGTAGATACGCAGTATTTT.

The V call is TRBV7-8, the J call TRBJ2-6; D is ambiguous. Per germline, CDR1 SGHVS and CDR2 FQNEAQ. V was trimmed by 5 bases and J by 3 bases, leaving 8 bases between them. The CDR3 is 14 residues long. CDR3 region: CASSPLVGANVLTF. Here the CDR3 DNA reads TGTGCCAGCAGCCCCTTAGTTGGGGCCAACGTCCTGACTTTC.

This clonotype was seen just once. This chain links TRBV7-9 with TRBJ2-7; 9 bases fit TRBD2. CDR1 SEHNR and CDR2 FQNEAQ come from the germline V gene (reference sequence). CDR3 length: 15 residues. After removal of 5 bases from V and 6 bases from J, the junction contained 11 bases not matched to a gene. Here the CDR3 reads CASSLFIAGASEQYF. In nucleotides, the CDR3 is TGTGCCAGCAGCCTATTTATAGCGGGAGCAAGCGAGCAGTACTTC. Full variable domain (remainder filled in from reference TRBV7-9 and TRBJ2-7): DTGVSQNPRHKITKRGQNVTFRCDPISEHNRLYWYRQTLGQGPEFLTYFQNEAQLEKSRLLSDRFSAERPKGSFSTLEIQRTEQGDSAMYLCASSLFIAGASEQYFGPGTRLTVT.

This clonotype was recorded a few times. This chain joins TRBV3-1 and TRBJ1-1; D ambiguous. Trimming took 0 bases from V and 6 from J, leaving 20 bases between them. In germline, CDR1 is LGHDT, CDR2 YNNKEL (reference sequence). The CDR3 sequence is 17 residues long. This CDR3 reads CASSQDSIIRLRAEAFF. Written as DNA, the CDR3 is TGTGCCAGCAGCCAAGATAGTATTATTAGGCTGCGCGCTGAAGCTTTCTTT.

The chain couples TRBV9 to TRBJ1-5; 8 nucleotides match TRBD1. The CDR3 is made up of 14 amino acids. Per germline, CDR1 SGDLS and CDR2 YYNGEE. With 3 bases clipped from V and 2 bases from J, the junction kept 1 base outside the gene matches. CDR3 residues: CASSADRGNQPQHF. CDR3 bases: TGTGCCAGCAGCGCGGACAGGGGCAATCAGCCCCAGCATTTT.

This clonotype was seen a few times. This chain joins TRBV3-1 and TRBJ1-1, with D perhaps TRBD1 (5 bases). Germline-derived CDR1 and CDR2 are LGHDT and YNNKEL (reference sequence). The CDR3 is made up of 13 amino acids. V gave up 5 bases and J gave up 5 bases, with 12 bases separating them. The CDR3 sequence: CASSTLGGTEAFF. In nucleotides, the CDR3 is TGTGCCAGCAGCACCTTGGGGGGGACTGAAGCTTTCTTT.

This clonotype was seen a handful of times. Germline is not matched at one junction end, which may reflect a read error. J is TRBJ2-7 and V is TRBV28; unclear D gene. The CDR3 extends over 13 amino acids. Germline V lookup: CDR1 MDHEN, CDR2 SYDVKM. CDR3 coding DNA: TGTGCCGGCAGGCCCCACGGAATCTACGAGCAGTACTTC. Protein: CAGRPHGIYEQYF.

A few counts support this clonotype. V usage is TRBV29-1 and J usage is TRBJ1-1; 9 nucleotides line up with TRBD1. This CDR3 is 16 amino acids long. CDR1 is SQVTM, CDR2 ANQGSEA, per germline. J lost 0 bases, V lost 8 bases, and 13 bases had no gene match. Here the CDR3 reads CSHREWGTGLNTEAFF. The CDR3 region has the DNA TGCAGCCATAGAGAGTGGGGGACAGGGTTGAACACTGAAGCTTTCTTT. Using reference TRBV29-1 and TRBJ1-1 for the parts outside the CDR3, the full variable domain is SAVISQKPSRDICQRGTSLTIQCQVDSQVTMMFWYRQQPGQSLTLIATANQGSEATYESGFVIDKFPISRPNLTFSTLTVSNMSPEDSSIYLCSHREWGTGLNTEAFFGQGTRLTVV.

The table lists this clonotype with a few counts. The chain joins TRBV18 to TRBJ2-3, with 10 nucleotides matching TRBD1. Germline CDR1 reads KGHSH; CDR2 reads LQKENI. The length of the CDR3 is 17 residues. V trimming: 1 base; J trimming: 5 bases; junction bases outside the gene matches: 9. CDR3 amino acids: CASSPLLGTGARDTQYF. CDR3 bases: TGTGCCAGCTCACCACTCCTAGGGACAGGGGCGAGAGATACGCAGTATTTT.

V and J are TRBV20-1 and TRBJ1-1; a weak D match, TRBD1 (5 bases). Per germline, CDR1 DFQATT and CDR2 SNEGSKA (reference sequence). The V end was cut by 3 bases, the J end by 1 base, with 15 bases between. This CDR3 has 15 residues. CDR3 nucleotide sequence: TGCAGTGCTAGGGGCTTGGGGCTCACGAACACTGAAGCTTTCTTT. Translation: CSARGLGLTNTEAFF.

The chain carries TRBV20-1 and TRBJ1-2; TRBD1 matches 9 bases. The CDR3 extends over 12 amino acids. Germline lookup yields CDR1 DFQATT and CDR2 SNEGSKA (reference sequence). J gave up 6 bases and V 2 bases, and 1 base lay outside the gene matches. The DNA for the CDR3 is TGCAGTGCTAGAAGACAGGGGGATGGCTACACCTTC. It specifies CSARRQGDGYTF.

The chain has TRBV5-1 and TRBJ2-1; the D gene is possibly TRBD2 (5 bases). Germline V lookup: CDR1 SGHRS, CDR2 YFSETQ. The CDR3 loop spans 14 amino acids. V shed 3 bases and J shed 8 bases, with 15 bases lying between them. The CDR3 loop is CASSYERSYDEQFF. CDR3 bases: TGCGCCAGCAGCTACGAGCGGTCGTACGATGAGCAGTTCTTC.

For the CDR3, the DNA is TGTGCCAGCAGTTTATGGGAAGGACAGGGGAGTCAGCCCCAGCATTTT. It yields the protein CASSLWEGQGSQPQHF. The chain carries TRBV28 and TRBJ1-5; 9 positions match TRBD1. CDR3 size: 16 residues. Germline-derived CDR1 and CDR2 are MDHEN and SYDVKM. V lost 0 bases and J lost 6; bases outside the gene matches: 6.

The chain joins TRBV21-1 to TRBJ1-1; the DNA was not used to check the table's D call, TRBD1. TRBV21-1 is designated a pseudogene. The CDR3 loop spans 17 amino acids. The chain's CDR3 is CASSKVPGQVMNTEAFF. CDR3 DNA: TGTGCCAGCAGCAAAGTACCCGGGCAGGTCATGAACACTGAAGCTTTCTTT.

V is TRBV29-1 and J is TRBJ1-2; 10 nucleotides line up with TRBD1. This CDR3 spans 19 amino acids. CDR1 and CDR2 (germline): SQVTM, ANQGSEA. The trim removed 5 bases at V and 4 bases at J, leaving 22 bases unmatched. The CDR3 nucleotides read TGCAGCGTTCTCCGGGACAGGGGCCGAAACCCCCACGGTAGCTATGGCTACACCTTC. Encoded protein: CSVLRDRGRNPHGSYGYTF.

This clonotype came up many times. V gene TRBV7-3 combines with J gene TRBJ2-2; D is uncertain. CDR3 size: 13 residues. Trimming cost V 3 bases and J 2 bases, with 4 bases left between them. The germline V gene has CDR1 SGHTA and CDR2 FQGTGA. The CDR3 sequence is CASSLGNTGELFF. The CDR3 nucleotides read TGTGCCAGCAGCTTGGGTAACACCGGGGAGCTGTTTTTT.

As concerns this clonotype: This may come from a read error, since a much larger clone is one base off. V is TRBV12-3 or TRBV12-4 and J is TRBJ2-7, with a possible D match to TRBD1 (5 bases). The CDR3 runs to 15 residues. The CDR3 spells CASSLVDSNSYEEYF. The CDR3 DNA sequence: TGTGCCAGCAGTTTAGTAGACAGTAACTCCTACGAGGAGTACTTC.

This clonotype occurred once. The chain employs TRBV20-1 and TRBJ2-7, with D possibly TRBD1 on 5 matching bases. V lost 6 bases and J 6 bases, leaving 12 bases between the germline ends. The CDR3 loop spans 11 amino acids. Looked up from germline, CDR1 is DFQATT and CDR2 is SNEGSKA (reference sequence). CDR3 protein: CSAKGPLEQYF. The CDR3 nucleotides read TGCAGTGCCAAGGGGCCCCTCGAGCAGTACTTC.

This clonotype turned up a few times. This rearrangement joins TRBV29-1 to TRBJ1-5; TRBD1 matches at 7 bases. After removal of 4 bases from V and 1 base from J, the junction contained 1 base not matched to a gene. CDR1 is SQVTM, CDR2 ANQGSEA, per germline. The CDR3 runs 13 residues. DNA of the CDR3: TGCAGCGTTGGGGGACAGAGCAATCAGCCCCAGCATTTT. As protein: CSVGGQSNQPQHF.

The rearrangement joins TRBV12-3 or TRBV12-4 to TRBJ2-1; TRBD1 aligns across 8 bases. Germline trimming cut 3 bases from V and 4 bases from J; bases unmatched to any gene: 11. The length of the CDR3 is 17 residues. The CDR3 reads CASSLRGTGVKYNEQFF. In DNA form, the CDR3 reads TGTGCCAGCAGTTTGCGCGGGACAGGCGTTAAGTACAATGAGCAGTTCTTC.

The J gene is TRBJ2-5, the V gene TRBV20-1, with TRBD2 matching 7 bases. The CDR3 covers 15 residues. J was trimmed by 2 bases and V by 0 bases; bases with no gene match: 6. Per germline, CDR1 DFQATT and CDR2 SNEGSKA (reference sequence). CDR3 sequence reads: CSAREPGGRQETQYF. CDR3 bases: TGCAGTGCTAGAGAGCCAGGCGGGAGACAAGAGACCCAGTACTTC.

This clonotype was seen many times. V is TRBV7-2 and J is TRBJ2-7; D could derive from TRBD1 or TRBD2 (5 bases each). Germline V gene sequence: CDR1 SGHTA, CDR2 FQGNSA. Trimming took 5 bases from V and 7 from J, leaving 18 bases between them. The length of the CDR3 is 14 residues. The CDR3 DNA reads as TGTGCCAGCAGCCCCAATTGGGGGATGTGGGAGCAGTACTTC. It specifies CASSPNWGMWEQYF.

The V gene is TRBV12-3 or TRBV12-4, the J gene TRBJ2-1, with D perhaps TRBD1 (6 bases). The CDR3 spans 15 residues. V dropped 9 bases and J dropped 0 bases, with 15 bases sitting between them. CDR3 sequence (DNA): TGTGCCAGTACGACCGGGACATTCTCCTACAATGAGCAGTTCTTC. This codes for CASTTGTFSYNEQFF.

This clonotype was seen ten or more times. The chain recombines TRBV4-2 with TRBJ2-1; 7 bases fit TRBD1. V was pared by 1 base and J by 5 bases, with 2 bases of the junction left unmatched. CDR1 LGHNA and CDR2 YNFKEQ come from the germline V gene. The length of the CDR3 is 14 residues. The CDR3 nucleotides read TGTGCCAGCAGCCAAGTGACAGGGAACAATGAGCAGTTCTTC. Translation gives CASSQVTGNNEQFF.

In this sample, this clonotype turned up a few times. The V and J genes are TRBV12-3 or TRBV12-4 and TRBJ2-1, with D tentatively TRBD1 or TRBD2 (5 bases each). This CDR3 has 15 residues. V shed 3 bases and J shed 7 bases, with 16 bases lying between them. CDR3 amino acids: CASSLQGVIVNEQFF. CDR3 DNA sequence: TGTGCCAGCAGTTTGCAGGGAGTAATAGTAAATGAGCAGTTCTTC.